These T cell receptor beta chains were read from a single sample in a study of T cell responses to AZD1222 COVID-19 vaccine. Sequencing used immunoSEQ multiplex PCR; TCRdb keeps in-frame clones, though not all of them. The repertoire has 150,000 or so clones, roughly nine tenths of them found once; the top ten carry under 1.5%. Specimen: peripheral blood, collected on day 0 of AZD1222 vaccination. The receptors were sampled from an adult in good health. Both conserved end residues are part of each CDR3. A D gene is named only where the DNA matches it firmly. A clone size is listed for some rows: how often the clone was seen (once, few, many), or a class if it is expanded.

TRBV19	.	TRBJ1-5	once	TGTGCCAGTAGTGGATCCTTAGACAGTGCCCATCAGCCCCAGCATTTT	CASSGSLDSAHQPQHF
TRBV28	.	TRBJ1-5	.	TGTGCCAGCAGTAGGGATCAGCCCCAGCATTTT	CASSRDQPQHF
TRBV24-1	.	TRBJ1-5	.	TGTGCCACCAGTGATATGGGGGGACAGCCCCAGCATTTT	CATSDMGGQPQHF
TRBV5-6	.	TRBJ1-1	.	TGTGCCAGCAGCTTGGAGGACACTGAAGCTTTCTTT	CASSLEDTEAFF
TRBV7-9	TRBD1	TRBJ2-7	.	TGTGCCAGCAGCCCCAGGGACAGGGATTCCGAGCAGTACTTC	CASSPRDRDSEQYF
TRBV4-1	.	TRBJ1-1	.	TGCGCCAGCAGCCAAGAAGGGGTGCTGGACACTGAAGCTTTCTTT	CASSQEGVLDTEAFF
TRBV29-1	.	TRBJ2-7	.	TGCAGCGTTGTTGCTAGCGAATACGAGCAGTACTTC	CSVVASEYEQYF
TRBV12-3/TRBV12-4	TRBD1	TRBJ1-2	.	TGTGCCAGCAGTTCCGGACAGGGAGGTGGCTACACCTTC	CASSSGQGGGYTF
TRBV7-2	.	TRBJ1-2	.	TGTGCCAGCAGCTTAGACAGTAACTATGGCTACACCTTC	CASSLDSNYGYTF
TRBV5-1	.	TRBJ2-7	.	TGCGCCAGCAGCTTGGCTGAATGGGGCGGCGAGCAGTACTTC	CASSLAEWGGEQYF
TRBV7-6	TRBD1	TRBJ2-7	.	TGTGCCAGCAGCGCAGGGACAGGGAACGAGCAGTACTTC	CASSAGTGNEQYF
TRBV11-2	.	TRBJ1-1	.	TGTGCCAGCAGCATGAACACTGAAGCTTTCTTT	CASSMNTEAFF
TRBV6-2/TRBV6-3	.	TRBJ1-5	.	TGTGCCAGCAGTTACTCGTGGGGGCAGCCCCAGCATTTT	CASSYSWGQPQHF
TRBV2	TRBD2	TRBJ2-7	.	TGTGCCAGCAGTGTAAGCGTGGCGGGAGTTGTCTACGAGCAGTACTTC	CASSVSVAGVVYEQYF
TRBV11-2	.	TRBJ1-3	.	TGTGCCAGCAGCACCGTGACAGTAGCGGGCTCTGGAAACACCATATATTTT	CASSTVTVAGSGNTIYF
TRBV10-3	.	TRBJ2-7	.	TGTGCCATCAGTGGATCCTCGGATACGCGGATATTGTACGAGCAGTACTTC	CAISGSSDTRILYEQYF
TRBV4-2	.	TRBJ2-7	.	TGTGCCAGCAGCCAAGGTTGGGGGGAGGACGTCCACGAGCAGTACTTC	CASSQGWGEDVHEQYF
TRBV5-1	.	TRBJ1-3	once	TGCGCCAGCAGCTTGGTTAGCAGCTCTGGAAACACCATATATTTT	CASSLVSSSGNTIYF
TRBV9	TRBD1	TRBJ1-2	.	TGTGCCAGCAGCGTCACCACAGGGGCTGGCTACACCTTC	CASSVTTGAGYTF
TRBV7-8	.	TRBJ2-1	.	TGTGCCAGCAGCTTAGCTGAGGGAGGTTATGAGCAGTTCTTC	CASSLAEGGYEQFF
TRBV24-1	TRBD1	TRBJ2-3	.	TGTGCCACCAGTGATCCTACAGGGGTACAGGGGACAGATACGCAGTATTTT	CATSDPTGVQGTDTQYF
TRBV5-1	TRBD1	TRBJ1-4	.	TGCGCCAGCAGCTCGGGACAGGGAACAGGAGGGGAAAAACTGTTTTTT	CASSSGQGTGGEKLFF
TRBV7-2	.	TRBJ2-4	.	TGTGCCAGCAGCTTAGGGGGGCACATTCAGTACTTC	CASSLGGHIQYF
TRBV19	TRBD1	TRBJ1-3	.	TGTGCCAGTAGTATAGATCAGGACAGGTCGGTTTCCACCATATATTTT	CASSIDQDRSVSTIYF
TRBV11-2	TRBD1	TRBJ1-2	.	TGTGCCAGCAGCTTATTGTCCAGGGGGCGCGGCTACACCTTC	CASSLLSRGRGYTF
TRBV7-9	.	TRBJ1-2	.	TGTGCCAGCAGCTTAGAGTCAGATTATGGCTACACCTTC	CASSLESDYGYTF
TRBV14	.	TRBJ2-7	.	TGTGCCAGCAGCCAAGATGGCGGGTGGGGACTTCCAATCGAGCAGTACTTC	CASSQDGGWGLPIEQYF
TRBV7-3	TRBD2	TRBJ2-3	.	TGTGCCAGCAGCTTACTAGCGGGTGTGTCAGATACGCAGTATTTT	CASSLLAGVSDTQYF
TRBV5-6	.	TRBJ2-7	.	TGTGCCAGCAGCGCGCTGGAGGGTTACGAGCAGTACTTC	CASSALEGYEQYF
TRBV9	TRBD2	TRBJ2-7	.	TGTGCCAGCAGCGTAGGTATTTGGCTAGCGGATTCCTACGAGCAGTACTTC	CASSVGIWLADSYEQYF
TRBV5-1	.	TRBJ1-2	.	TGCGCCAGCAGCTTGGCCGGGGGGTCTGGCTACACCTTC	CASSLAGGSGYTF
TRBV27	TRBD2	TRBJ2-7	.	TGTGCCAGCAGTCTGGCTAGCGGAGGGCCCTACGAGCAGTACTTC	CASSLASGGPYEQYF
TRBV11-2	.	TRBJ1-2	.	TGTGCCAGCAGCTCCCAATGGGGAGATGGCTACACCTTC	CASSSQWGDGYTF
TRBV28	TRBD2	TRBJ2-1	.	TGTGCCAGCAAAGGACTAGCGGGAGGTACCTACAATGAGCAGTTCTTC	CASKGLAGGTYNEQFF
TRBV6-2/TRBV6-3	TRBD2	TRBJ2-3	.	TGTGCCAGCAGCGTCAGACCGCGGGGGGCCCGCACAGATACGCAGTATTTT	CASSVRPRGARTDTQYF
TRBV9	.	TRBJ2-1	.	TGTGCCAGCAGCGTAGTATCCGGGGGTAGGAATGAGCAGTTCTTC	CASSVVSGGRNEQFF
TRBV4-3	TRBD1	TRBJ2-1	.	TGCGCCAGCAGCCGTTCGGGGACAGTAGTGGGTGAGCAGTTCTTC	CASSRSGTVVGEQFF
TRBV19	.	TRBJ2-1	.	TGTGCCAGTAGTTCCGAGGAATGGATCCACAATGAGCAGTTCTTC	CASSSEEWIHNEQFF
TRBV11-3	TRBD2	TRBJ2-1	.	TGTGCCAGCAGCCTTCAACCTAGCGGGGGAAATGAGCAGTTCTTC	CASSLQPSGGNEQFF
TRBV28	.	TRBJ1-2	.	TGTGCCAGCAGTTCCGACCTGAACGCCTCAGAGGGCTACACCTTC	CASSSDLNASEGYTF
TRBV19	.	TRBJ1-1	.	TGTGCCAGTAGTCTCGGACTCACGTCGGACACTGAAGCTTTCTTT	CASSLGLTSDTEAFF
TRBV24-1	.	TRBJ1-2	.	TGTGCCACCAGTGATCTGGGGTTGGACTATGGCTACACCTTC	CATSDLGLDYGYTF
TRBV18	.	TRBJ1-2	.	TGTGCCAGCTCACCAAAACGGCAAACGGGAGATGGCTACACCTTC	CASSPKRQTGDGYTF
TRBV18	TRBD1	TRBJ1-4	once	TGTGCCAGCTCACCACCCCGGGACAGGCCTAATGAAAAACTGTTTTTT	CASSPPRDRPNEKLFF
TRBV5-4	TRBD2	TRBJ2-3	.	TGTGCCAGCAGCTTGCAGCGGGAGGCAGATACGCAGTATTTT	CASSLQREADTQYF
TRBV5-6	.	TRBJ1-3	.	TGTGCCAGCAGCTTGGGTCCGGGAAACACCATATATTTT	CASSLGPGNTIYF
TRBV3-1/TRBV3-2	.	TRBJ2-7	.	TGTGCCAGCAGCCAAAATCCGGGACTCGAGCACGAGCAGTACTTC	CASSQNPGLEHEQYF
TRBV5-1	.	TRBJ2-1	.	TGCGCCAGCAGCTTGGAGGGATGGGGGACCTACAATGAGCAGTTCTTC	CASSLEGWGTYNEQFF
TRBV2	.	TRBJ2-7	once	TGTGCCAGTGGGGACTTTCGCTACGAGCAGTACTTC	CASGDFRYEQYF
TRBV3-1/TRBV3-2	.	TRBJ1-6	.	TGTGCCAGCAGCCCTAGTTCCGGGGGGTCACCCCTCCACTTT	CASSPSSGGSPLHF
TRBV15	.	TRBJ2-5	.	TGTGCCACCAGCAGAGATCGGGCAGAGAGAGAGACCCAGTACTTC	CATSRDRAERETQYF